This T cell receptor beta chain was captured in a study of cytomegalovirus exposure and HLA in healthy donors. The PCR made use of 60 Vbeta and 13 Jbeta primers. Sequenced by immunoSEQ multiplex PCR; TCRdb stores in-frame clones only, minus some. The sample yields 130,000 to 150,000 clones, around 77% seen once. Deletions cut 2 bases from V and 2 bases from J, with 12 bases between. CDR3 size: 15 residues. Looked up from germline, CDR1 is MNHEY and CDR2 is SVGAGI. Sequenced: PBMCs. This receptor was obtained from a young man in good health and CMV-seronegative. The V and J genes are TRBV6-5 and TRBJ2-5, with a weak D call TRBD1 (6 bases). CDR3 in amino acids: CASSYLWDNQETQYF. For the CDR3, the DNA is TGTGCCAGCAGTTACCTATGGGACAATCAAGAGACCCAGTACTTC.